This TCR beta chain was sequenced in a study of human T cells and chemical hapten exposure. On the study more broadly: DPC at 0.01% went onto the upper back in patch tests, read at 6 days. Overall study results and limits: Sensitizing with DPC caused no change in TCRs above 1 in 1000 frequency. Versus controls, expanded TCRs had significantly more large CDR3 similarity clusters.

TCRdb itself ran the RACE reads through MiXCR, one entry per CDR3 protein. This table holds about 68,000 distinct CDR3 sequences, approximately 11% found once. Germline CDR1 SNHLY, CDR2 FYNNEI. The V end lost 4 bases, the J end lost 0 bases, and 13 bases lay between the germline ends. The CDR3 extends over 16 amino acids. As to time point: pre-sensitization, week 0. Indicated treatment: therapeutic diphenylcyclopropenone sensitization with weekly scalp DPC. This clonotype has ten or more counts. The antigen remains unidentified. The TCR was taken from a woman in her fifties or sixties with alopecia areata. Some clones in this sample may be carry-over from other donors' samples. The sequences come from whole blood, collected in connection with sensitization to the hapten diphenylcyclopropenone (DPC). The chain joins TRBV2 to TRBJ2-4; no firm D call. CDR3 bases: TGTGCCAGCAGTGCCGAGGCCAAACTAGCCAAAAACATTCAGTACTTC. Translating gives CASSAEAKLAKNIQYF.